Below are 29 T cell receptor beta chains sequenced from a single sample in a study of beta chain features in type 1 diabetes. No antigen has been identified for these receptors. Expressed TCRB transcripts were sequenced, since all the RNA that had been isolated was reverse transcribed. Clones were read by immunoSEQ multiplex PCR, and TCRdb kept only the in-frame ones, dropping some. This sample carries 160,000 or so clones, around 9.7% of them seen once, and the ten largest clones take around 0.64%. General study points: Within each of all four CD4+ subsets, Type 1 diabetes patients had TCRB CDR3s that were moderately but significantly shorter.

The sample comprised central memory CD4+ T cells from blood. These receptors came from a woman younger than 45 with type 1 diabetes.

This clone was seen more than once but under ten times. This rearrangement joins TRBV29-1 to TRBJ2-3, with TRBD1 matching 10 bases. The CDR3 sequence is 14 residues long. The V and J ends lost 4 bases and 2 bases, in that order; junction bases with no gene match: 3. CDR1 SQVTM and CDR2 ANQGSEA come from the germline V gene. The CDR3 coding sequence is TGCAGCGTTGGACAGGGGGCTATCACAGATACGCAGTATTTT. The encoded protein is CSVGQGAITDTQYF.

V is TRBV28 and J is TRBJ1-1; no reliable D call. The germline V and J ends were trimmed by 7 bases and 0 bases, with 9 bases remaining between them. CDR1 is MDHEN and CDR2 is SYDVKM in the germline V gene. The CDR3 sequence is 13 residues long. The CDR3 DNA sequence: TGTGCCAGCACTGGGCAGGTGAACACTGAAGCTTTCTTT. It encodes CASTGQVNTEAFF.

The V call is TRBV7-2, the J call TRBJ2-1, with 7 bases fitting TRBD2. The CDR3 loop spans 14 amino acids. Germline V gene data show CDR1 as SGHTA and CDR2 as FQGNSA. V was clipped by 8 bases and J by 0 bases; unmatched bases: 4. The chain's CDR3 is CASGRAASYNEQFF. The CDR3 nucleotides read TGTGCCAGCGGGAGGGCCGCCTCCTACAATGAGCAGTTCTTC.

This clone was observed a few times. This sequence joins TRBV6-6 and TRBJ2-6; no firm D call. CDR1 MNHNY and CDR2 SVGAGI come from the germline V gene (reference sequence). The CDR3 is 16 residues long. V was shortened by 5 bases and J by 0 bases, with 11 bases between the two germline ends. The CDR3 here is CASSTPGSSGANVLTF. The CDR3 coding sequence is TGTGCCAGCAGTACGCCAGGTAGCTCTGGGGCCAACGTCCTGACTTTC.

This clone occurred a few times. The chain joins TRBV6-5 to TRBJ2-3; D ambiguous. Trimming shortened V by 4 bases and J by 2 bases, and 10 bases separated the two germline ends. The germline V gene has CDR1 MNHEY and CDR2 SVGAGI. The CDR3 length is 14 residues. The CDR3 sequence: CASSLNYHTDTQYF. The CDR3 region has the DNA TGTGCCAGCAGTTTAAACTACCACACAGATACGCAGTATTTT.

This chain connects TRBV7-9 to TRBJ2-7; 10 nucleotides match TRBD2. The germline CDR1 and CDR2 sequences are SEHNR and FQNEAQ (reference sequence). V lost 2 bases to trimming and J lost 5 bases; unmatched junction nucleotides: 12. CDR3 length equals 17 residues. Here the CDR3 DNA reads TGTGCCAGCAGCTTAAGAAGGGCTAGCGGGAGCAGGCACGAGCAGTACTTC. Translated, it gives CASSLRRASGSRHEQYF.

This clone was seen a handful of times. V usage is TRBV13 and J usage is TRBJ2-7; maybe TRBD2 (5 bases). This CDR3 is 14 amino acids long. V lost 2 bases and J 3 bases, leaving 11 bases between the germline ends. Germline values: CDR1 PRHDT, CDR2 FYEKMQ (reference sequence). The chain's CDR3 is CASSLRGLVYEQYF. CDR3 DNA sequence: TGTGCCAGCAGCTTACGGGGATTAGTCTACGAGCAGTACTTC. Full variable domain (rest looked up from reference TRBV13 and TRBJ2-7): AAGVIQSPRHLIKEKRETATLKCYPIPRHDTVYWYQQGPGQDPQFLISFYEKMQSDKGSIPDRFSAQQFSDYHSELNMSSLELGDSALYFCASSLRGLVYEQYFGPGTRLTVT.

The rearrangement links TRBV28 to TRBJ1-5; D is perhaps TRBD1 (6 bases). Per germline, CDR1 MDHEN and CDR2 SYDVKM. This CDR3 has 15 residues. Trimming took 5 bases from V and 9 from J, leaving 20 bases between them. CDR3 region: CASSPPVQGSRPQHF. Here the CDR3 DNA reads TGTGCCAGCAGTCCCCCCGTGCAGGGGTCTCGGCCCCAGCATTTT.

The gene calls are TRBV28 and TRBJ1-4; TRBD1 aligns across 8 bases. Germline CDR1 is MDHEN and CDR2 is SYDVKM. V dropped 6 bases and J dropped 6; count of bases not matched to a gene: 12. This CDR3 is built from 16 residues. This CDR3 is CASSPGQGRGYEKLFF. In DNA form, the CDR3 reads TGTGCCAGCAGCCCCGGACAGGGAAGAGGTTATGAAAAACTGTTTTTT.

This clone was seen only a few times. This chain links TRBV11-1 with TRBJ2-2, with 7 bases that match TRBD2. This CDR3 contains 15 residues. Trimming cost V 5 bases and J 1 base; bases outside gene matches: 4. Looked up from germline, CDR1 is SGHAT and CDR2 is FQDESV (reference sequence). The CDR3 sequence: CASSPGGLNTGELFF. The DNA of the CDR3 is TGTGCCAGCAGCCCGGGGGGACTGAACACCGGGGAGCTGTTTTTT.

The chain recombines TRBV28 with TRBJ1-4; D may be TRBD1 (5 bases). Trimming cost V 7 bases and J 6 bases, with 15 bases left between them. Looked up from germline, CDR1 is MDHEN and CDR2 is SYDVKM. CDR3 length equals 14 residues. This chain's CDR3 is CASTDHGGDEKLFF. DNA for the CDR3: TGTGCCAGCACCGATCACGGGGGGGATGAAAAACTGTTTTTT.

A few counts support this clone. The V call is TRBV29-1, the J call TRBJ2-4; 9 bases align to TRBD2. V shed 0 bases and J 9 bases; nucleotides not matched to a gene: 3. The CDR3 totals 13 residues. Germline V gene lookup returns CDR1 SQVTM and CDR2 ANQGSEA. CDR3 in amino acids: CSVEELAGGIQYF. As DNA, the CDR3 is TGCAGCGTTGAAGAACTAGCGGGTGGCATTCAGTACTTC.

This clone was picked up a small number of times. The chain employs TRBV28 and TRBJ1-2; 10 nucleotides line up with TRBD1. In germline, CDR1 is MDHEN, CDR2 SYDVKM. V lost 2 bases, J lost 7 bases, and 10 bases stayed unmatched. The CDR3 sequence is 16 residues long. In DNA form, the CDR3 reads TGTGCCAGCAGTTTACCTATTGGGACAGGGGTTGCTGGCTACACCTTC. Amino acid sequence: CASSLPIGTGVAGYTF.

This clone was recorded at least ten times. This CDR3 is also generated by other DNA sequences in the sample. The CDR3, as DNA: TGTGCCAGCAGTTACTCGACAGGGGGACAGCCCCAGCATTTT. Its protein is CASSYSTGGQPQHF. The J gene is TRBJ1-5, the V gene TRBV6-6; 9 bases match TRBD1. There are 14 residues in the CDR3. The V gene end was trimmed by 0 bases and the J gene end by 7 bases; junction bases not matched to a gene: 1. Germline values: CDR1 MNHNY, CDR2 SVGAGI (reference sequence).

This chain uses TRBV19 with TRBJ1-5; TRBD1 matches at 7 bases. The length of the CDR3 is 12 residues. V dropped 6 bases and J dropped 6; count of bases not matched to a gene: 2. Germline lookup yields CDR1 LNHDA and CDR2 SQIVND (reference sequence). The CDR3 bases are TGTGCCAGTAGACAGGGGCCTCAGCCCCAGCATTTT. The encoded protein is CASRQGPQPQHF.

V and J are TRBV13 and TRBJ1-3, with TRBD1 matching over 10 bases. This CDR3 is built from 14 residues. After removal of 4 bases from V and 5 bases from J, the junction contained 2 bases not matched to a gene. CDR1 PRHDT and CDR2 FYEKMQ come from the germline V gene (reference sequence). CDR3: CASSSGQGRNTIYF. Here the CDR3 DNA reads TGTGCCAGCAGCTCGGGACAGGGGCGAAACACCATATATTTT.

V gene TRBV2 combines with J gene TRBJ1-1, with 8 bases that match TRBD1. This CDR3 region has 13 residues. J lost 1 base, V lost 6 bases, and 1 base had no gene match. The V gene's germline CDR1 is SNHLY and CDR2 FYNNEI. The CDR3 DNA is TGTGCCAGCAGGGGACAGGAGAACACTGAAGCTTTCTTT. This translates into CASRGQENTEAFF.

The CDR3: CASRQGAVNTEAFF. CDR3 nucleotide sequence: TGCGCCAGCCGGCAGGGGGCCGTGAACACTGAAGCTTTCTTT. The chain links TRBV5-1 to TRBJ1-1; 8 bases match TRBD1. The CDR3 spans 14 residues. Germline lookup yields CDR1 SGHRS and CDR2 YFSETQ. V shed 7 bases and J 0 bases; nucleotides not matched to a gene: 5.

V gene TRBV19 combines with J gene TRBJ2-5; 7 positions agree with TRBD2. CDR1 and CDR2 (germline): LNHDA, SQIVND (reference sequence). The CDR3 has 15 amino acids. With 6 bases clipped from V and 6 bases from J, the junction kept 13 bases outside the gene matches. The CDR3 bases are TGTGCCAGTAGCCCATTGGTAGGCGGGAGCAAGACCCAGTACTTC. It yields the protein CASSPLVGGSKTQYF.

This CDR3 is CASSTTQGLSYEQYF. As DNA, the CDR3 is TGTGCCAGCAGCACAACACAGGGTCTCTCCTACGAGCAGTACTTC. The chain uses TRBV7-8 and TRBJ2-7, with D maybe TRBD1 (6 bases). CDR1 SGHVS and CDR2 FQNEAQ come from the germline V gene. The CDR3 contains 15 residues. With 5 bases removed from V and 0 bases from J, the gap between germline ends came to 14 bases.

The chain joins TRBV7-8 to TRBJ2-1; D unclear. Trimming removed 1 base from V and 5 bases from J, with 9 bases in between. This CDR3 is built from 14 residues. Germline CDR1 reads SGHVS; CDR2 reads FQNEAQ. The CDR3 nucleotides read TGTGCCAGCAGCTTAGGGTGGCAAGACAATGAGCAGTTCTTC. Translation gives CASSLGWQDNEQFF.

This clone was counted a few times. The V call is TRBV14, the J call TRBJ1-1; 7 bases match TRBD1. CDR1 and CDR2 from the germline V gene are SGHDN and FVKESK. The CDR3 is made up of 15 amino acids. V trimming: 4 bases; J trimming: 5 bases; junction bases outside the gene matches: 10. The CDR3 reads CASSLWTGGPTEAFF. CDR3 bases: TGTGCCAGCAGCCTCTGGACAGGCGGGCCTACTGAAGCTTTCTTT.

CDR3 residues: CASSVPGEHYGYTF. DNA for the CDR3: TGTGCCAGCAGCGTACCCGGGGAGCACTATGGCTACACCTTC. The chain employs TRBV9 and TRBJ1-2; D remains unclear. The V end lost 1 base, the J end lost 3 bases, and 10 bases lay between the germline ends. Germline V CDR1 and CDR2: SGDLS, YYNGEE. This CDR3 contains 14 residues.

This clone came up a few times. The chain joins TRBV29-1 to TRBJ1-1; 7 nucleotides agree with TRBD1. From germline, CDR1 is SQVTM and CDR2 ANQGSEA. The CDR3 is 14 residues long. V was clipped by 7 bases and J by 1 base; unmatched bases: 9. The CDR3 loop reads CSAPSTGWNTEAFF. The DNA for the CDR3 is TGCAGCGCCCCTTCGACAGGGTGGAACACTGAAGCTTTCTTT.

This sequence joins TRBV4-2 and TRBJ2-1; D remains ambiguous. Germline V gene data show CDR1 as LGHNA and CDR2 as YNFKEQ. Trimming left V 4 bases short and J 5 bases short, with 12 bases between. The CDR3 runs 14 residues. The CDR3 bases are TGTGCCAGCAGCCCCCGGAGCCAACACAATGAGCAGTTCTTC. Its translation is CASSPRSQHNEQFF.

This clone was detected a few times. The CDR3 DNA reads TGTGCCAGCAGCTTAGTGCCGAGCTCCTACAATGAGCAGTTCTTC. This codes for CASSLVPSSYNEQFF. The V gene is TRBV11-2, the J gene TRBJ2-1; no reliable D call. The V end was cut by 1 base, the J end by 0 bases, with 7 bases between. Germline V gives CDR1 SGHAT, CDR2 FQNNGV. The CDR3 is 15 amino acids.

This chain joins TRBV18 and TRBJ2-1, with 9 bases fitting TRBD2. J gave up 3 bases and V 3 bases, and 3 bases lay outside the gene matches. The CDR3 is 15 amino acids. From germline, CDR1 is KGHSH and CDR2 LQKENI. The DNA for the CDR3 is TGTGCCAGCTCACCCTCTAGCGGGAACTACAATGAGCAGTTCTTC. Translation: CASSPSSGNYNEQFF.

This clone was seen only a few times. The rearrangement uses TRBV4-2 and TRBJ2-2; D remains unclear. The CDR3 is made up of 15 amino acids. From germline, CDR1 is LGHNA and CDR2 YNFKEQ. Trimming removed 4 bases at V and 0 bases at J, with 9 bases between. The CDR3 sequence: CASSPFATNTGELFF. The DNA of the CDR3 is TGTGCCAGCAGCCCCTTTGCTACGAACACCGGGGAGCTGTTTTTT.

This sequence joins TRBV29-1 and TRBJ1-3, with 7 bases that match TRBD1. V lost 6 bases to trimming and J lost 0 bases; unmatched junction nucleotides: 11. CDR1 and CDR2 (germline): SQVTM, ANQGSEA. This CDR3 contains 16 residues. The CDR3 loop reads CSVLGGPSSSGNTIYF. Written as DNA, the CDR3 is TGCAGCGTCCTAGGGGGCCCTTCGAGCTCTGGAAACACCATATATTTT.